Below, 20 T cell receptor beta chains from the same sample are listed, as sequenced in a study of shared clonotypes between healthy human individuals. Libraries were prepared by immunoSEQ multiplex PCR; TCRdb keeps only in-frame clonotypes and omits some of them. Of roughly 2.5 million clones in the sample, approximately 94% were seen once. The source material was naive CD4+ T cells sorted from blood. Subset meaning: CD45RA+ positively selected. The receptors originated from a young man in good health.

V usage is TRBV6-6 and J usage is TRBJ1-2; 7 nucleotides match TRBD1. After removal of 6 bases from V and 8 bases from J, the junction contained 6 bases not matched to a gene. Germline CDR1 and CDR2: MNHNY and SVGAGI (reference sequence). CDR3 length: 12 residues. The CDR3 sequence is CASSTGVEGYTF. In nucleotides, the CDR3 is TGTGCCAGCAGCACAGGGGTCGAAGGCTACACCTTC.

The chain joins TRBV5-1 to TRBJ2-7; 9 positions agree with TRBD1. The CDR3 is 15 amino acids. Looked up from germline, CDR1 is SGHRS and CDR2 is YFSETQ. V shed 4 bases and J 4 bases; nucleotides not matched to a gene: 9. CDR3 sequence: CASSLGQGQSYEQYF. CDR3 DNA: TGCGCCAGCAGCCTGGGACAGGGTCAATCTTACGAGCAGTACTTC.

This clone was detected a few times. The chain links TRBV14 to TRBJ1-6, with D hard to call. The CDR3 runs 16 residues. Germline assignment: CDR1 SGHDN and CDR2 FVKESK. Trimming stripped 0 bases from V and 6 bases from J, with 12 bases between. The CDR3 DNA reads as TGTGCCAGCAGCCAAGAGGCGACGCTAGCTAATTCACCCCTCCACTTT. Encoded protein: CASSQEATLANSPLHF.

The CDR3 loop is CASSSDGVVPGELFF. In nucleotides, the CDR3 is TGTGCCAGCAGCTCCGATGGGGTAGTCCCCGGGGAGCTGTTTTTT. The chain combines TRBV7-2 with TRBJ2-2, with no clear D. Trimming stripped 4 bases from V and 6 bases from J, with 15 bases between. This CDR3 has 15 amino acids. Germline V gene data show CDR1 as SGHTA and CDR2 as FQGNSA.

Points on this clone: The sample carries other DNA sequences with the same CDR3. The chain is built from TRBV6-1 and TRBJ1-5; unclear D gene. The CDR3 has 15 residues. CDR1 is MNHNS, CDR2 SASEGT, per germline. V was clipped by 2 bases and J by 0 bases, with 8 bases between them. This chain's CDR3 is CASSESGYSNQPQHF. The CDR3 coding sequence is TGTGCCAGCAGTGAATCTGGGTATAGCAATCAGCCCCAGCATTTT.

V usage is TRBV30 and J usage is TRBJ1-4, with 9 bases that match TRBD1. After removal of 2 bases from V and 3 bases from J, the junction contained 4 bases not matched to a gene. Germline V gene lookup returns CDR1 GTSNPN and CDR2 SVGIG (reference sequence). The CDR3 consists of 15 residues. The CDR3 DNA is TGTGCCTGGAGTTTACAGGGGGCTGCTAATGAAAAACTGTTTTTT. As protein: CAWSLQGAANEKLFF.

In this sample, this clone turned up once. The chain links TRBV9 to TRBJ2-1; D is perhaps TRBD1 (6 bases). CDR3 length: 14 amino acids. The germline CDR1 and CDR2 sequences are SGDLS and YYNGEE. V was pared by 4 bases and J by 0 bases, with 8 bases between. The CDR3, as DNA: TGTGCCAGCAGCACAGGGAGCTCCTACAATGAGCAGTTCTTC. Its translation: CASSTGSSYNEQFF.

The chain is built from TRBV6-1 and TRBJ2-2; no reliable D call. Germline lookup yields CDR1 MNHNS and CDR2 SASEGT. Trimming stripped 1 base from V and 3 bases from J, with 9 bases between. CDR3 size: 15 residues. The CDR3 region is CASSEGWTDTGELFF. CDR3 sequence (DNA): TGTGCCAGCAGTGAAGGGTGGACGGACACCGGGGAGCTGTTTTTT.

This clone is a singleton in its sample. V usage is TRBV7-2 and J usage is TRBJ2-7, with TRBD1 matching 11 bases. Germline V gives CDR1 SGHTA, CDR2 FQGNSA. The CDR3 sequence is 17 residues long. With V trimmed by 5 bases and J by 0 bases, 9 bases remained unmatched. Here the CDR3 DNA reads TGTGCCAGCAGCAAGAGTGCCGGGACAGGGGGCTCCTACGAGCAGTACTTC. It specifies CASSKSAGTGGSYEQYF.

The chain carries TRBV30 and TRBJ1-4, with D perhaps TRBD1 (5 bases). This CDR3 is 14 amino acids long. Germline CDR1 is GTSNPN and CDR2 is SVGIG (reference sequence). V lost 2 bases, J lost 8 bases, and 15 bases lay in between. CDR3 loop: CAWSSGTRREKLFF. CDR3 bases: TGTGCCTGGAGTTCCGGGACCCGGCGGGAAAAACTGTTTTTT. The entire variable domain, with the rest obtained from reference TRBV30 and TRBJ1-4, is as follows: SQTIHQWPATLVQPVGSPLSLECTVEGTSNPNLYWYRQAAGRGLQLLFYSVGIGQISSEVPQNLSASRPQDRQFILSSKKLLLSDSGFYLCAWSSGTRREKLFFGSGTQLSVL.

This rearrangement joins TRBV6-1 to TRBJ1-2; 8 bases match TRBD1. V dropped 2 bases and J dropped 5; count of bases not matched to a gene: 7. The CDR3 has 15 amino acids. Per the germline V gene, CDR1 is MNHNS and CDR2 is SASEGT. The CDR3 loop is CASSEIPRGRYGYTF. CDR3 sequence (DNA): TGTGCCAGCAGTGAAATTCCCAGGGGGCGTTATGGCTACACCTTC.

The genes are TRBV5-6 and TRBJ1-2, with 7 bases that match TRBD1. Unmatched junction bases numbered 3, after V lost 0 bases and J lost 4 bases. This CDR3 has 14 amino acids. Looked up from germline, CDR1 is SGHDT and CDR2 is YYEEEE. CDR3 region: CASSLGGQSYGYTF. CDR3 coding DNA: TGTGCCAGCAGCTTGGGGGGACAGAGCTATGGCTACACCTTC.

V and J are TRBV29-1 and TRBJ2-3; D might be TRBD1 or TRBD2, each matching 5 bases. The V end lost 0 bases, the J end lost 0 bases, and 16 bases lay between the germline ends. The V gene's germline CDR1 is SQVTM and CDR2 ANQGSEA. There are 17 residues in the CDR3. The CDR3 coding sequence is TGCAGCGTTGAAGATCTAGAGGGGCAAGCTAGCACAGATACGCAGTATTTT. Protein product: CSVEDLEGQASTDTQYF.

DNA for the CDR3: TGTGCCTGGAGCGCGACAGGGGTGGAAACTGAAGCTTTCTTT. Translation gives CAWSATGVETEAFF. This chain uses TRBV30 with TRBJ1-1, with TRBD1 matching 8 bases. Germline trimming cut 3 bases from V and 5 bases from J; bases unmatched to any gene: 8. There are 14 residues in the CDR3. Germline CDR1 and CDR2: GTSNPN and SVGIG (reference sequence). The whole variable domain, filled in from reference TRBV30 and TRBJ1-1, reads SQTIHQWPATLVQPVGSPLSLECTVEGTSNPNLYWYRQAAGRGLQLLFYSVGIGQISSEVPQNLSASRPQDRQFILSSKKLLLSDSGFYLCAWSATGVETEAFFGQGTRLTVV.

The V and J genes are TRBV28 and TRBJ1-5; 8 bases map to TRBD1. Trimming at V came to 5 bases and at J to 7 bases, leaving 22 bases not matched to a gene. The germline gives CDR1 MDHEN, CDR2 SYDVKM. There are 19 residues in the CDR3. The CDR3 coding sequence is TGTGCCAGCAGTGCCCCGCGGACAGGGACAGTCCGGGGGGCCCAGCCCCAGCATTTT. This encodes CASSAPRTGTVRGAQPQHF.

This clone appeared a single time. The sample has other DNA sequences that encode this CDR3 too. CDR3 coding DNA: TGTGCCAGCAGTTTGTTTCCCAACTACGAGCAGTACTTC. This translates into CASSLFPNYEQYF. The V and J genes are TRBV6-5 and TRBJ2-7; D gene ambiguous. V shed 4 bases and J shed 3 bases, with 10 bases lying between them. There are 13 residues in the CDR3. Germline V gene sequence: CDR1 MNHEY, CDR2 SVGAGI.

CDR3 residues: CASSPIFLPRDGMSGNEKLFF. In nucleotides, the CDR3 is TGTGCCAGCAGTCCCATCTTCTTACCTCGGGACGGAATGAGTGGGAATGAAAAACTGTTTTTT. The genes are TRBV9 and TRBJ1-4; possibly TRBD1 for D (5 bases). Germline lookup yields CDR1 SGDLS and CDR2 YYNGEE. There are 21 residues in the CDR3. Trimming pared 5 bases from V and 5 bases from J, leaving 34 bases between.

The rearrangement uses TRBV9 and TRBJ2-7, with 7 bases fitting TRBD1. Germline V CDR1 and CDR2: SGDLS, YYNGEE. V shed 2 bases, J shed 6 bases, and the junction held 8 bases outside the gene matches. The CDR3 covers 14 residues. The CDR3 reads CASSVTGTDGEQYF. The CDR3 DNA reads as TGTGCCAGCAGCGTTACCGGGACAGACGGCGAGCAGTACTTC.

The gene calls are TRBV13 and TRBJ2-5; D is unresolved. Germline V lookup: CDR1 PRHDT, CDR2 FYEKMQ (reference sequence). V shed 0 bases and J shed 3 bases, with 8 bases lying between them. CDR3 length: 14 residues. The DNA for the CDR3 is TGTGCCAGCAGCTTAGGCCAGCTCAAAGAGACCCAGTACTTC. Protein sequence: CASSLGQLKETQYF.

A word on this clone: Other DNA sequences in the same sample also yield this CDR3. The chain carries TRBV30 and TRBJ2-7; D gene ambiguous. V was clipped by 5 bases and J by 0 bases, with 5 bases between them. The CDR3 is 11 amino acids. Germline-derived CDR1 and CDR2 are GTSNPN and SVGIG (reference sequence). As DNA, the CDR3 is TGTGCCTGGTCCGGCTCCTACGAGCAGTACTTC. Its protein product is CAWSGSYEQYF.